These T cell receptor beta chains were read from a single sample in a study of control samples from healthy donors and cancer patients. Sequencing was performed with immunoSEQ multiplex PCR; in TCRdb, only in-frame clones are kept and a portion is missing. The data contain 65,000 to 85,000 clones, roughly 90% of them seen just once; the ten biggest clones take up 9.5%. The material sequenced was PBMCs. These receptors came from a woman aged 45-65 years with colorectal cancer. The CDR3 runs from the conserved cysteine through the conserved F or W. The D gene is left open where the match is weak. Some rows mark clone size as missing; the rest say once, few, many or name a class of expanded clone.

clone_size	v_call	d_call	j_call	cdr3_aa	cdr3_nt
once	TRBV6-2/TRBV6-3	TRBD1	TRBJ2-3	CASSPGAGTGFTDTQYF	TGTGCCAGCAGTCCCGGAGCCGGGACAGGGTTTACAGATACGCAGTATTTT
once	TRBV30	TRBD1	TRBJ1-5	CAWSTAGTGRNQPQHF	TGTGCCTGGAGTACTGCCGGGACAGGGAGGAATCAGCCCCAGCATTTT
once	TRBV29-1	TRBD2	TRBJ2-1	CSVEGLAGGSSYNEQFF	TGCAGCGTTGAAGGGCTAGCGGGGGGAAGCTCCTACAATGAGCAGTTCTTC
.	TRBV18	.	TRBJ1-3	CASSPGEGGNTIYF	TGTGCCAGCTCACCAGGGGAAGGAGGAAACACCATATATTTT
.	TRBV12-3/TRBV12-4	TRBD1	TRBJ1-2	CASNRGQGYTF	TGTGCCAGCAATAGGGGGCAAGGCTACACCTTC
.	TRBV24-1	.	TRBJ1-1	CATSDSDSEAFF	TGTGCCACCAGTGATTCGGACTCTGAAGCTTTCTTT
.	TRBV7-8	.	TRBJ2-1	CASSSEQGFAYNEQFF	TGTGCCAGCAGCTCCGAGCAGGGCTTTGCCTACAATGAGCAGTTCTTC
.	TRBV4-3	TRBD2	TRBJ2-1	CASSQDAGVFYNEQFF	TGCGCCAGCAGCCAAGATGCGGGGGTATTTTACAATGAGCAGTTCTTC
.	TRBV7-9	TRBD1	TRBJ1-6	CASSFGTGNSPLHF	TGTGCCAGCAGCTTCGGGACAGGGAACTCACCCCTCCACTTT
.	TRBV28	TRBD2	TRBJ2-1	CASTPGRGDNEQFF	TGTGCCAGCACCCCGGGACGGGGGGACAATGAGCAGTTCTTC
.	TRBV3-1/TRBV3-2	.	TRBJ1-1	CASSQNRAEAFF	TGTGCCAGCAGCCAAAACAGGGCTGAAGCTTTCTTT
.	TRBV12-5	.	TRBJ1-1	CASGPDVSSEAFF	TGTGCTAGTGGTCCCGACGTATCCTCCGAAGCTTTCTTT
.	TRBV5-1	TRBD1	TRBJ2-5	CASSRGTGEETQYF	TGCGCCAGCAGCCGTGGGACAGGAGAAGAGACCCAGTACTTC
once	TRBV10-3	.	TRBJ2-4	CAISAEAKNIQYF	TGTGCCATCAGTGCAGAAGCCAAAAACATTCAGTACTTC
.	TRBV4-1	TRBD1	TRBJ1-3	CASSQEDRGSGNTIYF	TGCGCCAGCAGCCAAGAGGACAGGGGCTCTGGAAACACCATATATTTT
.	TRBV4-1	.	TRBJ2-2	CASSPLGDWNTGELFF	TGCGCCAGCAGCCCCCTAGGCGACTGGAACACCGGGGAGCTGTTTTTT
.	TRBV5-8	.	TRBJ2-4	CASSLREAKNIQYF	TGTGCCAGCAGCTTACGGGAAGCCAAAAACATTCAGTACTTC
.	TRBV30	.	TRBJ1-2	CAWSVVTFYGYTF	TGTGCCTGGAGTGTGGTGACCTTCTATGGCTACACCTTC
.	TRBV3-1/TRBV3-2	TRBD1	TRBJ2-2	CASSLTGTDNTGELFF	TGTGCCAGCAGCCTCACCGGGACAGATAACACCGGGGAGCTGTTTTTT
.	TRBV20-1	.	TRBJ1-2	CSAFEDPGHTF	TGCAGTGCTTTCGAAGACCCCGGTCACACCTTC
once	TRBV19	.	TRBJ1-5	CASSMTVALSNQPQHF	TGTGCCAGTAGTATGACAGTCGCCCTTAGCAATCAGCCCCAGCATTTT
.	TRBV7-2	.	TRBJ2-2	CASSLGTAGDTGELFF	TGTGCCAGCAGCTTAGGGACGGCAGGTGACACCGGGGAGCTGTTTTTT
.	TRBV7-3	.	TRBJ2-3	CASSWGGTSTDTQYF	TGTGCCAGCAGCTGGGGCGGGACTTCCACAGATACGCAGTATTTT
.	TRBV7-2	.	TRBJ2-3	CASSFRRGAPDTQYF	TGTGCCAGCAGCTTTCGCCGGGGGGCGCCAGATACGCAGTATTTT
.	TRBV27	TRBD1	TRBJ2-2	CASSKTGTGKLFF	TGTGCCAGCAGTAAGACCGGGACAGGAAAGTTGTTTTTT
.	TRBV7-3	.	TRBJ1-1	CASSLEVVKNTEAFF	TGTGCCAGCAGCTTAGAAGTGGTGAAGAACACTGAAGCTTTCTTT
.	TRBV24-1	.	TRBJ1-2	CATSDSTAYGYTF	TGTGCCACCAGTGATAGTACAGCCTATGGCTACACCTTC
.	TRBV24-1	TRBD1	TRBJ2-2	CATSAWTGATGELFF	TGTGCCACCAGTGCATGGACAGGGGCCACCGGGGAGCTGTTTTTT
once	TRBV6-2/TRBV6-3	.	TRBJ2-2	CASSYPTPRGPGELFF	TGTGCCAGCAGTTACCCAACCCCCAGGGGTCCCGGGGAGCTGTTTTTT
.	TRBV2	.	TRBJ1-1	CASSYAGAGEAFF	TGTGCCAGCAGTTACGCAGGGGCAGGTGAAGCTTTCTTT
.	TRBV10-3	.	TRBJ1-5	CATGYSNQPQHF	TGTGCCACCGGATATAGCAATCAGCCCCAGCATTTT
.	TRBV28	.	TRBJ1-5	CASSPPSNQPQHF	TGTGCCAGCAGTCCCCCAAGCAATCAGCCCCAGCATTTT
once	TRBV9	.	TRBJ1-4	CASSLQGTPNEKLFF	TGTGCCAGCAGCCTCCAGGGGACACCGAATGAAAAACTGTTTTTT
.	TRBV6-1	.	TRBJ1-5	CASSESGNQPQHF	TGTGCCAGCAGTGAATCGGGGAATCAGCCCCAGCATTTT
.	TRBV6-2/TRBV6-3	.	TRBJ1-2	CASSYSAGRYGYTF	TGTGCCAGCAGTTACTCCGCGGGGAGGTATGGCTACACCTTC
.	TRBV5-1	TRBD1	TRBJ1-6	CASSLGTGDYNSPLHF	TGCGCCAGCAGCCTGGGGACAGGGGATTATAATTCACCCCTCCACTTT
.	TRBV12-5	.	TRBJ2-3	CASGPWRDTQYF	TGTGCTAGTGGTCCCTGGCGGGATACGCAGTATTTT
few	TRBV6-2/TRBV6-3	TRBD1	TRBJ1-5	CASSPQGDQPQHF	TGTGCCAGCAGTCCACAGGGGGATCAGCCCCAGCATTTT
.	TRBV19	.	TRBJ1-2	CATSPKRTIDGYTF	TGTGCCACAAGCCCGAAAAGAACTATAGATGGCTACACCTTC
.	TRBV12-5	.	TRBJ1-1	CASTPGPSQSGTEAFF	TGTGCTAGTACTCCAGGGCCCTCGCAGTCAGGGACTGAAGCTTTCTTT